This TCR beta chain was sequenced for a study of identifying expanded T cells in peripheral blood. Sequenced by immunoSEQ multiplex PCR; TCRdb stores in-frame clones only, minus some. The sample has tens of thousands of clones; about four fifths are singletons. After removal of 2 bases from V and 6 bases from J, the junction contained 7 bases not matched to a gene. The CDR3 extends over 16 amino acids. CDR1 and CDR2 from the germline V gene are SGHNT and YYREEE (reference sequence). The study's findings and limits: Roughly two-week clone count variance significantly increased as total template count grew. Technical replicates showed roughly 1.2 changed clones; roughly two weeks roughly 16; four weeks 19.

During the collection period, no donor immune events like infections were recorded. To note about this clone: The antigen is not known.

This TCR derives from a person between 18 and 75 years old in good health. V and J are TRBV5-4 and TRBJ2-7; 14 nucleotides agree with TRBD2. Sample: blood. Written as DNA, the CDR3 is TGTGCCAGCAGCTTACCGGGACTAGCGGGAGTAAGCGAGCAGTACTTC. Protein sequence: CASSLPGLAGVSEQYF.